A single sample is the source of the 14 T cell receptor beta chains below, sequenced in a study of OX40 agonist ivuxolimab in advanced cancers. The table came from immunoSEQ multiplex PCR; TCRdb's copy has only in-frame clones and leaves some out. This table has some 78,000 clones, around 83% appearing once. This sample comprised CD4+ or CD8+ T cells sorted from blood, obtained in a trial of the OX40 agonist ivuxolimab. The receptors originated from an adult with an advanced solid tumor such as melanoma, head and neck, liver or kidney cancer.

The chain employs TRBV6-5 and TRBJ1-4; the D gene is possibly TRBD1 (5 bases). Germline lookup yields CDR1 MNHEY and CDR2 SVGAGI. V was shortened by 4 bases and J by 5 bases, with 17 bases between the two germline ends. The CDR3 is 16 amino acids. CDR3 in DNA: TGTGCCAGCAGTTCCCAGCGACAGAATACGAATGAAAAACTGTTTTTT. It encodes CASSSQRQNTNEKLFF.

CDR3 protein: CASSTGQGSYGYTF. CDR3 nucleotides: TGCGCCAGCAGCACGGGACAGGGATCCTATGGCTACACCTTC. The V gene is TRBV5-1, the J gene TRBJ1-2, with TRBD1 matching over 9 bases. This CDR3 has 14 amino acids. Looked up from germline, CDR1 is SGHRS and CDR2 is YFSETQ. V was pared by 4 bases and J by 4 bases, with 5 bases of the junction left unmatched.

The chain couples TRBV5-6 to TRBJ2-2, with D possibly being TRBD1 (5 bases). V lost 4 bases, J lost 6 bases, and 13 bases lay in between. Germline CDR1 is SGHDT and CDR2 is YYEEEE. This CDR3 has 14 amino acids. The CDR3 DNA is TGTGCCAGCAGCAGGGGCCAGGCAGCCGGGGAGCTGTTTTTT. Translated, it gives CASSRGQAAGELFF.

J is TRBJ2-5 and V is TRBV5-1; 8 bases are a match to TRBD1. J gave up 4 bases and V 4 bases, and 6 bases lay outside the gene matches. This CDR3 spans 14 amino acids. Germline assignment: CDR1 SGHRS and CDR2 YFSETQ. CDR3 sequence: CASSPGQGRETQYF. The CDR3 region has the DNA TGCGCCAGCAGCCCCGGACAGGGACGAGAGACCCAGTACTTC.

This chain uses TRBV19 with TRBJ2-7, with D tentatively TRBD2 (5 bases). Germline CDR1 and CDR2: LNHDA and SQIVND (reference sequence). The ends were cut back, 1 base at V and 1 base at J, with 5 bases in the middle. This CDR3 has 13 amino acids. In nucleotides, the CDR3 is TGTGCCAGTAGTATAGTAGCGTCCTACGAGCAGTACTTC. Translated: CASSIVASYEQYF. Full variable domain (missing parts from reference TRBV19 and TRBJ2-7): DGGITQSPKYLFRKEGQNVTLSCEQNLNHDAMYWYRQDPGQGLRLIYYSQIVNDFQKGDIAEGYSVSREKKESFPLTVTSAQKNPTAFYLCASSIVASYEQYFGPGTRLTVT.

The V call is TRBV27, the J call TRBJ1-1, with TRBD1 matching over 9 bases. This CDR3 comprises 14 residues. Trimming cost V 6 bases and J 1 base; bases outside gene matches: 3. Per the germline V gene, CDR1 is MNHEY and CDR2 is SMNVEV (reference sequence). The CDR3 coding sequence is TGTGCCAGCAGGGGGGGACAGGGGAACACTGAAGCTTTCTTT. Translated: CASRGGQGNTEAFF.

The rearrangement links TRBV5-1 to TRBJ2-3; 8 nucleotides match TRBD1. Trimming at V came to 4 bases and at J to 2 bases, leaving 9 bases not matched to a gene. The CDR3 covers 16 residues. Germline V gene data show CDR1 as SGHRS and CDR2 as YFSETQ. In DNA, the CDR3 is TGCGCCAGCAGCCCCAGGCGGGGACAGGTCACAGATACGCAGTATTTT. It codes for CASSPRRGQVTDTQYF.

This chain connects TRBV5-1 to TRBJ2-7; TRBD1 agrees at 10 bases. CDR3 length equals 15 residues. V gave up 4 bases and J gave up 2 bases; unmatched junction bases: 6. Germline V CDR1 and CDR2: SGHRS, YFSETQ. The CDR3 is CASSPRTGGAYEQYF. The CDR3 region has the DNA TGCGCCAGCAGCCCCCGGACAGGGGGGGCCTACGAGCAGTACTTC. The full variable domain, in which reference TRBV5-1 and TRBJ2-7 provide the parts outside the CDR3, is KAGVTQTPRYLIKTRGQQVTLSCSPISGHRSVSWYQQTPGQGLQFLFEYFSETQRNKGNFPGRFSGRQFSNSRSEMNVSTLELGDSALYLCASSPRTGGAYEQYFGPGTRLTVT.

In this sample, this clone turned up a few times. The rearrangement joins TRBV15 to TRBJ2-1; D is undetermined. From germline, CDR1 is LNHNV and CDR2 YYDKDF (reference sequence). Trimming removed 2 bases from V and 13 bases from J, with 9 bases in between. The CDR3 has 11 residues. CDR3 in DNA: TGTGCCACCAGCAGATCTACCTACCAGTTCTTC. Its protein is CATSRSTYQFF.

The genes are TRBV7-9 and TRBJ1-5, with a weak D call TRBD1 (6 bases). CDR1 SEHNR and CDR2 FQNEAQ come from the germline V gene (reference sequence). The CDR3 consists of 14 residues. V dropped 2 bases and J dropped 2 bases, with 7 bases sitting between them. This CDR3 reads CASSLSGGNQPQHF. CDR3 nucleotide sequence: TGTGCCAGCAGCTTATCAGGGGGCAATCAGCCCCAGCATTTT.

The genes are TRBV19 and TRBJ2-2; the match to TRBD1 covers 10 bases. The CDR3 length is 14 residues. The junction had 6 bases not matched to a gene; V was cut back by 8 bases and J by 6 bases. In germline, CDR1 is LNHDA, CDR2 SQIVND (reference sequence). The CDR3 bases are TGTGCCAGTTCCGGGACAGGGGTAGCCGGGGAGCTGTTTTTT. The encoded protein is CASSGTGVAGELFF.

This sequence joins TRBV2 and TRBJ2-5; the match to TRBD1 covers 12 bases. The CDR3 is made up of 14 amino acids. Germline CDR1 and CDR2: SNHLY and FYNNEI. Germline trimming cut 8 bases from V and 5 bases from J; bases unmatched to any gene: 6. This chain's CDR3 is CASGGQGARETQYF. DNA of the CDR3: TGTGCCAGCGGGGGACAGGGGGCGCGGGAGACCCAGTACTTC.

This clone was seen a handful of times. The chain is built from TRBV27 and TRBJ2-7; maybe TRBD1 (5 bases). This CDR3 spans 15 amino acids. Germline V CDR1 and CDR2: MNHEY, SMNVEV (reference sequence). Trimming shortened V by 2 bases and J by 3 bases, and 14 bases separated the two germline ends. The chain's CDR3 is CASSLAIGRVYEQYF. The CDR3 DNA is TGTGCCAGCAGTTTAGCTATCGGCAGGGTCTACGAGCAGTACTTC.

This chain links TRBV6-5 with TRBJ2-6; the D is unclear. The CDR3 is 14 residues long. V was clipped by 4 bases and J by 0 bases, with 4 bases between them. Germline assignment: CDR1 MNHEY and CDR2 SVGAGI. The CDR3 here is CASSSSSGANVLTF. In DNA, the CDR3 is TGTGCCAGCAGTTCCAGCTCTGGGGCCAACGTCCTGACTTTC.